One sample yielded the 4 T cell receptor beta chains listed below, sequenced in a study of blood T cell repertoires in COVID-19. Repertoires were generated with immunoSEQ multiplex PCR, while TCRdb's copy carries only in-frame clones and drops some. Of 90,000 to 120,000 clones listed, approximately 90% are singletons. The source material was peripheral blood. Receptors originate from a man aged 55 to 70 with acute or convalescent COVID-19.

This clone appeared once. The chain is built from TRBV6-1 and TRBJ1-5; D is uncertain. V shed 2 bases and J shed 2 bases, with 4 bases lying between them. The CDR3 sequence is 13 residues long. Germline-derived CDR1 and CDR2 are MNHNS and SASEGT. This CDR3 reads CASSEQGNQPQHF. For the CDR3, the DNA is TGTGCCAGCAGTGAACAGGGCAATCAGCCCCAGCATTTT.

This clone was counted once. The rearrangement uses TRBV10-3 and TRBJ2-7, with D maybe TRBD2 (6 bases). V gave up 8 bases and J gave up 1 base, with 15 bases separating them. This CDR3 region has 14 residues. Germline V gene lookup returns CDR1 ENHRY and CDR2 SYGVKD. The CDR3 loop is CAIGRNAESYEQYF. The CDR3 DNA reads TGTGCCATCGGGAGGAATGCGGAGTCCTACGAGCAGTACTTC.

The chain joins TRBV7-3 to TRBJ2-1, with 8 bases aligning to TRBD2. With 5 bases clipped from V and 9 bases from J, the junction kept 12 bases outside the gene matches. The CDR3 loop spans 15 amino acids. Per the germline V gene, CDR1 is SGHTA and CDR2 is FQGTGA. The DNA of the CDR3 is TGTGCCAGCAGCCGGGAGGGAACTAGCGCCGGTGAGCAGTTCTTC. Its protein product is CASSREGTSAGEQFF.

This chain uses TRBV7-8 with TRBJ1-5; a weak D match, TRBD1 (6 bases). In germline, CDR1 is SGHVS, CDR2 FQNEAQ. This CDR3 comprises 14 residues. V dropped 8 bases and J dropped 3 bases, with 14 bases sitting between them. CDR3 nucleotide sequence: TGTGCCAGCGCAGTCGACAGGACCAATCAGCCCCAGCATTTT. Translated, it gives CASAVDRTNQPQHF.